This T cell receptor beta chain was captured by sequencing in a study of beta chain features in type 1 diabetes. Study-wide findings and caveats: Naive, central memory and regulatory TCRB repertoires appeared more similar among patients than healthy donors. All four CD4+ subsets from Type 1 diabetes patients carried moderately but significantly shorter TCRB CDR3s.

The authors reverse transcribed all of the isolated RNA, so sequencing captured expressed TCRB transcripts. Using immunoSEQ multiplex PCR, the repertoire was profiled, and TCRdb retains in-frame clones only, with some absent. The sample lists 400,000 or so clones; about 10% were seen once. A single heparinised draw of roughly 0.11 L on average was taken per donor. CD4+ naive, central memory, regulatory and stem cell-like memory subsets were isolated by sorting on CD45RO/CCR7/CD25/CD127/CD95/CD27. CDR1 SGHRS and CDR2 YFSETQ come from the germline V gene. The CDR3 has 15 amino acids. Trimming at V came to 4 bases and at J to 2 bases, leaving 5 bases not matched to a gene. This clone was counted between two and nine times. What it recognizes is unknown.

The receptor was derived from a young man with type 1 diabetes. Sequences were obtained from central memory CD4+ T cells from blood. The chain employs TRBV5-1 and TRBJ2-7, with 11 bases fitting TRBD2. CDR3 in DNA: TGCGCCAGCAGCATACTAGCGGGAGATGCCTACGAGCAGTACTTC. It encodes CASSILAGDAYEQYF.